The clone carrying this T cell receptor (beta chain) was seen more than once but under ten times. Its specificity is not known. Each of the donors was a healthy bone marrow donor. These data come from a study of cytomegalovirus exposure and HLA in healthy donors. At the level of the study: Membership in the Caucasian-associated ancestry cluster was found for about 84% of nearly 400 genotyped donors.

Study results and caveats: One variant, a missense change in DCLRE1C, was linked in a later analysis to TCR beta V- and J-gene trimming. Segments of the TCR beta V type were, in most cases, productive about 87% or about 30% of the time in an earlier analysis.

Primers for the PCR totalled 60 Vbeta and 13 Jbeta. Libraries were prepared by immunoSEQ multiplex PCR; TCRdb keeps only in-frame clonotypes and omits some of them. This table has approximately 110,000 clones, 70% to 80% appearing once. The CDR3 is 13 amino acids. With 7 bases removed from V and 2 bases from J, the gap between germline ends came to 11 bases. Germline V gene lookup returns CDR1 SQVTM and CDR2 ANQGSEA. The specimen was PBMCs. The source of this sequence is a middle-aged woman in good health and CMV-seronegative. The chain uses TRBV29-1 and TRBJ1-4; a weak D match, TRBD1 (6 bases). The CDR3 DNA reads TGCAGCGCTCGCGGACAGACTAATGAAAAACTGTTTTTT. Protein sequence: CSARGQTNEKLFF. Supplemented by reference TRBV29-1 and TRBJ1-4, the full variable domain reads SAVISQKPSRDICQRGTSLTIQCQVDSQVTMMFWYRQQPGQSLTLIATANQGSEATYESGFVIDKFPISRPNLTFSTLTVSNMSPEDSSIYLCSARGQTNEKLFFGSGTQLSVL.